The sequence of this T cell receptor beta chain was determined in a study of human T cells and chemical hapten exposure. Authors' methods: Sample TCR totals centred on a median of approximately 96,000, ranging about 20,000 to 700,000. TCRdb re-called the RACE reads through MiXCR, storing one row per CDR3 protein. TCRdb's processing, not the study's, gives the V and J calls here. Of about 130,000 distinct CDR3 sequences in the sample, roughly 9.5% are singletons; the top ten hold approximately 2%. Time point: healthy volunteer bleed at 2 weeks. Total RNA came from unfractionated whole blood. Germline trimming cut 7 bases from V and 4 bases from J; bases unmatched to any gene: 4. The CDR3 is 13 residues long. Per the germline V gene, CDR1 is SQVTM and CDR2 is ANQGSEA.

Material: whole blood. This receptor was identified in a male donor in good health. Some clones in this sample may be carry-over from other donors' samples. This chain joins TRBV29-1 and TRBJ1-3; TRBD1 agrees at 10 bases. The CDR3 loop reads CSAGTGAGNTIYF. The CDR3 DNA reads TGCAGCGCCGGGACAGGGGCGGGAAACACCATATATTTT.